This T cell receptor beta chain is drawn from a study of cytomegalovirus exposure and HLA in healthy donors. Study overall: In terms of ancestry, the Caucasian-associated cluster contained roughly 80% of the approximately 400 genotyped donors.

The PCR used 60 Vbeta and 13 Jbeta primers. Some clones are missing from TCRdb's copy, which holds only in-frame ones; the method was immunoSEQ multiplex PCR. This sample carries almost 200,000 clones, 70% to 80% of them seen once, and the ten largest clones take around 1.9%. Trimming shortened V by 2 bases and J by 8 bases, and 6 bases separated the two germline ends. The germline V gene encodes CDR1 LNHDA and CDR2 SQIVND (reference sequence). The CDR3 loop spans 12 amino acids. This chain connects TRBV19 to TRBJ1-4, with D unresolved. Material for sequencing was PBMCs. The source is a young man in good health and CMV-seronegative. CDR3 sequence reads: CASSIFGEKLFF. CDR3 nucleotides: TGTGCCAGTAGTATATTTGGCGAAAAACTGTTTTTT.